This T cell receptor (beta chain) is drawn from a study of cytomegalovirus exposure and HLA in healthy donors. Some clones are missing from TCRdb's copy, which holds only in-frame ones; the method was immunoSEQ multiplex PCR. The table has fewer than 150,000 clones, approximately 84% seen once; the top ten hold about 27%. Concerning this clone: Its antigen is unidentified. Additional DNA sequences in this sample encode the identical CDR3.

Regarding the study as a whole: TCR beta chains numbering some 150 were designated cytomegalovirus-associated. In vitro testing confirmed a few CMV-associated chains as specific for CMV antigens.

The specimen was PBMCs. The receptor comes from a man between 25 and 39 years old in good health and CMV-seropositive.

The DNA for the CDR3 is TGTGCCAGCAGTACCCGGGATACGCAGTATTTT. Translating it yields CASSTRDTQYF. The rearrangement links TRBV6-6 to TRBJ2-3; D unclear. With 5 bases removed from V and 6 bases from J, the gap between germline ends came to 6 bases. CDR1 and CDR2 from the germline V gene are MNHNY and SVGAGI (reference sequence). The CDR3 runs to 11 residues.